These 10 T cell receptor beta chains were sequenced from one sample in a study of blood T cell repertoires in COVID-19. Repertoires were generated with immunoSEQ multiplex PCR, while TCRdb's copy carries only in-frame clones and drops some. In the table there are 150,000 to 200,000 clones, 88% of which are singletons. Sequencing was carried out using PBMCs or T cells enriched from blood (not recorded which). These receptors all stem from a young woman who had recovered from COVID-19.

Only a few counts were recorded for this clone. This chain joins TRBV6-5 and TRBJ1-2; 8 bases are a match to TRBD1. Germline loops: CDR1 MNHEY, CDR2 SVGAGI. The CDR3 consists of 15 residues. V dropped 11 bases and J dropped 0; count of bases not matched to a gene: 11. In DNA, the CDR3 is TGTGCCGGAACAGGGGGGGTACAGGCTAACTATGGCTACACCTTC. Encoded protein: CAGTGGVQANYGYTF.

V usage is TRBV5-1 and J usage is TRBJ2-3; 8 bases match TRBD2. The germline gives CDR1 SGHRS, CDR2 YFSETQ. CDR3 length: 16 amino acids. Unmatched junction bases numbered 5, after V lost 0 bases and J lost 2 bases. The CDR3 is CASSLALAEATDTQYF. CDR3 in DNA: TGCGCCAGCAGCTTGGCACTAGCGGAAGCCACAGATACGCAGTATTTT.

This clone was found once. The V and J genes are TRBV10-3 and TRBJ2-1; 13 bases match TRBD2. This CDR3 comprises 18 residues. Germline CDR1 reads ENHRY; CDR2 reads SYGVKD. V was clipped by 5 bases and J by 0 bases; unmatched bases: 7. Here the CDR3 reads CAISSGLAGWSSYNEQFF. The CDR3 nucleotides are TGTGCCATCAGTTCGGGACTAGCGGGATGGAGCTCCTACAATGAGCAGTTCTTC.

This clone has just one count. The V and J genes are TRBV7-2 and TRBJ2-3, with TRBD2 as a possible D gene (6 bases). Deletions cut 2 bases from V and 2 bases from J, with 14 bases between. CDR1 and CDR2 from the germline V gene are SGHTA and FQGNSA. This CDR3 has 16 amino acids. DNA of the CDR3: TGTGCCAGCAGCTTATACGGGCGGGGCTCCACAGATACGCAGTATTTT. Protein: CASSLYGRGSTDTQYF.

The chain recombines TRBV6-5 with TRBJ1-5, with D maybe TRBD1 (6 bases). Per germline, CDR1 MNHEY and CDR2 SVGAGI. V lost 6 bases to trimming and J lost 3 bases, with 12 bases between them. CDR3 length: 14 residues. The CDR3 DNA sequence: TGTGCCAGCAGACAGGGAGTAGACAATCAGCCCCAGCATTTT. Translated: CASRQGVDNQPQHF.

This rearrangement joins TRBV5-1 to TRBJ2-7, with D perhaps matching TRBD1 (6 bases). The V end was cut by 3 bases, the J end by 3 bases, with 16 bases between. There are 15 residues in the CDR3. The V gene's germline CDR1 is SGHRS and CDR2 YFSETQ. CDR3 sequence reads: CASSSLGHSIYEQYF. CDR3 bases: TGCGCCAGCAGCTCGCTGGGACATTCCATCTACGAGCAGTACTTC.

The rearrangement joins TRBV7-2 to TRBJ2-3; D may be TRBD2 (6 bases). The length of the CDR3 is 14 residues. V was cut by 5 bases and J by 2 bases, with 11 bases left in between. The germline CDR1 and CDR2 sequences are SGHTA and FQGNSA. For the CDR3, the DNA is TGTGCCAGCAGCGAAGGGACTTCCACAGATACGCAGTATTTT. Translating it yields CASSEGTSTDTQYF. The variable domain in full, completed from reference TRBV7-2 and TRBJ2-3, reads GAGVSQSPSNKVTEKGKDVELRCDPISGHTALYWYRQSLGQGLEFLIYFQGNSAPDKSGLPSDRFSAERTGGSVSTLTIQRTQQEDSAVYLCASSEGTSTDTQYFGPGTRLTVL.

The rearrangement links TRBV25-1 to TRBJ1-2; the D gene is possibly TRBD1 (5 bases). V was cut by 1 base and J by 5 bases, with 11 bases left in between. The CDR3 is 14 amino acids. Looked up from germline, CDR1 is MGHDK and CDR2 is SYGVNS. For the CDR3, the DNA is TGTGCCAGCAGTGAATCCGGGGGGGATTATGGCTACACCTTC. Amino acid sequence: CASSESGGDYGYTF.

This chain links TRBV2 with TRBJ1-1, with TRBD1 identical over 8 bases. V was pared by 8 bases and J by 7 bases, with 9 bases of the junction left unmatched. The CDR3 covers 13 residues. Germline V gene sequence: CDR1 SNHLY, CDR2 FYNNEI. CDR3 sequence reads: CASSTGEWGEAFF. The CDR3 bases are TGTGCCAGCTCGACAGGGGAATGGGGTGAAGCTTTCTTT.

This clone was counted only a few times. The chain combines TRBV7-8 with TRBJ1-1; 7 nucleotides match TRBD1. V gave up 5 bases and J gave up 2 bases; unmatched junction bases: 8. Germline V gene lookup returns CDR1 SGHVS and CDR2 FQNEAQ. The CDR3 has 15 amino acids. The CDR3 loop reads CASSPRQGRNTEAFF. For the CDR3, the DNA is TGTGCCAGCAGCCCCCGACAGGGCCGCAACACTGAAGCTTTCTTT.